The subject of this entry is one TCR beta chain. The antigen is unknown. The observed sequence ends 3 residues before the CDR3 terminus, with the missing tail filled in from the germline J gene. This sample is drawn from a study of T cells in women clearing cervical HPV infection. About the study: Case blood was drawn when the lesion was first found; control blood after infection became undetectable. HLA type stays a possible confounder, typing being limited. Study-wide findings and caveats: CIN3+ cases had significantly higher TCR richness than controls; evenness did not differ. TRBV6-7 relative abundance averaged 0.11% in cases and 0.15% to 0.2% in controls.

This CDR3 has 14 amino acids. CDR1 and CDR2 (germline): MNHEY, SMNVEV (reference sequence). V lost 5 bases, J lost 5 bases, and 8 bases stayed unmatched. This table comes from immunoSEQ multiplex PCR, and its TCRdb copy is limited to in-frame clones, with some not included. This sample's table reports about 20,000 clones. The TCR sequence derives from a woman between 18 and 69 years old with a cervical HPV16 infection that either progressed to CIN3+ or cleared (not recorded which). Sequencing was performed on blood buffy coat. The chain is built from TRBV27 and TRBJ2-5; 7 bases are a match to TRBD2. CDR3 DNA, as far as it was read: TGTGCCAGCAGTCCGGGGGGACTCGTCGAGACC. It is translated as CASSPGGLVET. The CDR3 in full is CASSPGGLVETQYF.